This T cell receptor (beta chain) was captured in a study of CD8+ T cells in alopecia areata. Sample treatment: oral pan-JAK inhibitor, 5-10 mg twice daily. Once RNA had been extracted, it was reverse transcribed into cDNA to act as the sequencing template. Here immunoSEQ multiplex PCR was the method, and the copy in TCRdb shows in-frame clones only, minus some. The sample includes 120,000 or so clones, roughly 50% of them seen just once. This sequence originates from a human donor with alopecia areata. The sequences come from CD8+ T cells sorted from blood, collected at week 4, from a patient treated with tofacitinib.

The CDR3 is CATSSTIGDYEQYF. Here the CDR3 DNA reads TGTGCCACCAGCAGCACAATCGGGGACTACGAGCAGTACTTC. V gene TRBV15 combines with J gene TRBJ2-7; D is perhaps TRBD2 (5 bases). This CDR3 has 14 amino acids. The V gene lost 3 bases and the J gene lost 3 bases, with 12 bases spanning the gap. CDR1 is LNHNV, CDR2 YYDKDF, per germline (reference sequence). The variable domain in full, completed from reference TRBV15 and TRBJ2-7, reads DAMVIQNPRYQVTQFGKPVTLSCSQTLNHNVMYWYQQKSSQAPKLLFHYYDKDFNNEADTPDNFQSRRPNTSFCFLDIRSPGLGDTAMYLCATSSTIGDYEQYFGPGTRLTVT.